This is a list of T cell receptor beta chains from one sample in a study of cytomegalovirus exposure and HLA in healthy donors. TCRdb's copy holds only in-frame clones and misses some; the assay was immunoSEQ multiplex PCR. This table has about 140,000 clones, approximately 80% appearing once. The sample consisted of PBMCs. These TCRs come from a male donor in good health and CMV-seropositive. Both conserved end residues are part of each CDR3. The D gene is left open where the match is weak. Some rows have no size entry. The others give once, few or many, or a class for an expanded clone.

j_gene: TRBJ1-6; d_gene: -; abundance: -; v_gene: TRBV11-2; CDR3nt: TGTGCCAGCAGCTTAGAGTCCCGCTTCCAGGTGGCTTATAATTCACCCCTCCACTTT; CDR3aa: CASSLESRFQVAYNSPLHF
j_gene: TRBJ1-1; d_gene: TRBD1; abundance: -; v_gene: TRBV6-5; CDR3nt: TGTGCCAGCAGTTACTCGACAGGGGTGAACACTGAAGCTTTCTTT; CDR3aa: CASSYSTGVNTEAFF
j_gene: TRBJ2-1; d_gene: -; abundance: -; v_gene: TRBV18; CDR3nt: TGTGCCAGCTCACCAGTAGAGCGATTCGGAGGTTACAATGAGCAGTTCTTC; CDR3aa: CASSPVERFGGYNEQFF
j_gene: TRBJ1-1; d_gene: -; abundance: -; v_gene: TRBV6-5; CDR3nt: TGTGCCAGCAGCCCCGGGGGTCAAGAAGCTTTCTTT; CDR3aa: CASSPGGQEAFF
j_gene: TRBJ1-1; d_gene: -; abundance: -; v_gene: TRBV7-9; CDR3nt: TGTGCCAGCAGCTTAGTGGGGGGGAACACTGAAGCTTTCTTT; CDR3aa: CASSLVGGNTEAFF
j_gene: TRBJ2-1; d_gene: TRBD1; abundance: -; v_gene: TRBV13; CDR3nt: TGTGCCAGCAGCCCCCCAGGGGGCAATGAGCAGTTCTTC; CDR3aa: CASSPPGGNEQFF
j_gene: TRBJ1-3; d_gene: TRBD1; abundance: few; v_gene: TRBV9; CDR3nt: TGTGCCAGCAGCCCACGGGGGGACAGGGACGGAAACACCATATATTTT; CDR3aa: CASSPRGDRDGNTIYF
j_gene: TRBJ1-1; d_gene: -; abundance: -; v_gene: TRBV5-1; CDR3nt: TGCGCCAGCAGCGGTCAGGGAGGGACCATGAACACTGAAGCTTTCTTT; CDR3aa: CASSGQGGTMNTEAFF
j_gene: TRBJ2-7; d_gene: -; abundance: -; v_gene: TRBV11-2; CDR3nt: TGTGCCAGCAGCTTAGTTGACATCAATACCTACGAGCAGTACTTC; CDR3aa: CASSLVDINTYEQYF
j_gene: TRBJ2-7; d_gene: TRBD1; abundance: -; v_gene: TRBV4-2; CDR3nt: TGTGCCAGCAGCCAAGCAAAGGGGGCCACCTACGAGCAGTACTTC; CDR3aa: CASSQAKGATYEQYF
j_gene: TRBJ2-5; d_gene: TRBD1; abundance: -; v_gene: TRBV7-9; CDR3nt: TGTGCCAGCAGCTCGAATAAGTGGGGACAGGGAGAGACCCAGTACTTC; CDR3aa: CASSSNKWGQGETQYF
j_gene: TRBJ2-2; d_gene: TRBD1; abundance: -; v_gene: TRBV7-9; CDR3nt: TGTGCCAGCAGCTCCAGACAGGGCCAAGGCACCGGGGAGCTGTTTTTT; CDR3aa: CASSSRQGQGTGELFF
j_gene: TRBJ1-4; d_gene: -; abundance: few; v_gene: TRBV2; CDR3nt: TGTGCCAGCAGTGAATCAAACCGATCCTACAGGGCCCGTGGGGAAAAACTGTTTTTT; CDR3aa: CASSESNRSYRARGEKLFF
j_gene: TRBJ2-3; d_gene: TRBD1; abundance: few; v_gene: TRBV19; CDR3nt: TGTGCCAGTAGTATAGAAGGAGTGGGGACAGGGGGAGATACAGATACGCAGTATTTT; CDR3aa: CASSIEGVGTGGDTDTQYF
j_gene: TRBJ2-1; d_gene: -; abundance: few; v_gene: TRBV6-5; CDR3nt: TGTGCCAGCAGTGGGAGCTCCTACAATGAGCAGTTCTTC; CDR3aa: CASSGSSYNEQFF
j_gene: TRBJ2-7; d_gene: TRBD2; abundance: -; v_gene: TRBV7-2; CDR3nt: TGTGCCAGCAGGATAGCGGGAGGGCTAGATGAGCAGTACTTC; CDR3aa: CASRIAGGLDEQYF
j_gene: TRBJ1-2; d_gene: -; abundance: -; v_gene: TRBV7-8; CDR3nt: TGTGCCAGCAGCGAGCCGGGATCCTATGGCTACACCTTC; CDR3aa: CASSEPGSYGYTF
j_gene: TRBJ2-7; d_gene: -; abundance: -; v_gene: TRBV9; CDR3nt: TGTGCCAGCAGCGTAGCACCTAGCCAGACCTACGAGCAGTACTTC; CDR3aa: CASSVAPSQTYEQYF
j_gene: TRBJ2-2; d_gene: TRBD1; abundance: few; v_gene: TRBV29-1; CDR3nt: TGCAGCATACCCCGGGACAGGAACACCGGGGAGCTGTTTTTT; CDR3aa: CSIPRDRNTGELFF
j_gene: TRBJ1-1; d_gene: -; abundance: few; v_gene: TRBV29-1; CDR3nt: TGCAGCGTTGTTGGGGGGGGTGGTAGGGGCACTGAAGCTTTCTTT; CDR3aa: CSVVGGGGRGTEAFF
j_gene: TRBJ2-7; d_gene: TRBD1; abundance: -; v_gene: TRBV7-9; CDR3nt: TGTGCCAGCAGCTCTCCGGGACAGGGGGAGCAGTACTTC; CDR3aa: CASSSPGQGEQYF
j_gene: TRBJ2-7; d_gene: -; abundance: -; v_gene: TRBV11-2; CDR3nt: TGTGCCAGCAGCTTAGACGTCTACGAGCAGTACTTC; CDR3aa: CASSLDVYEQYF
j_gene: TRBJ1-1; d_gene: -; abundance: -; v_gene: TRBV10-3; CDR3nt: TGTGCCATCAGTGACTTTCACTTATACACTGAAGCTTTCTTT; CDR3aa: CAISDFHLYTEAFF
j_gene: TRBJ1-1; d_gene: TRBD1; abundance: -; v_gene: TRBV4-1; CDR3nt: TGCGCCAGCAGCCAAAAACAGGGGATTGTGACTGAAGCTTTCTTT; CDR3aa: CASSQKQGIVTEAFF
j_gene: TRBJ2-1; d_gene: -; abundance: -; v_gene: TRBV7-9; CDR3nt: TGTGCCAGCAGCTTCCGGGAGTCTGACAATGAGCAGTTCTTC; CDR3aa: CASSFRESDNEQFF
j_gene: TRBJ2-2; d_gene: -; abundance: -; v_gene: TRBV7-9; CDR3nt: TGTGCCAGCAGCTTAGCCTCCGGGACTCTCAACACCGGGGAGCTGTTTTTT; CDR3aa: CASSLASGTLNTGELFF
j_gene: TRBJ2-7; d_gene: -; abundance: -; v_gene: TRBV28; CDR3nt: TGTGCCAGCAGATCAACCGGGGGAAGCTACGAGCAGTACTTC; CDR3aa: CASRSTGGSYEQYF
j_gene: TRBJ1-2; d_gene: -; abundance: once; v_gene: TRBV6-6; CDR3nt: TGTGCCAGCAGTTACCTATTGGACAGTCTCTATGGCTACACCTTC; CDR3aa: CASSYLLDSLYGYTF
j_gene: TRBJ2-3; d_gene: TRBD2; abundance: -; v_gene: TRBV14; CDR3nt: TGTGCCAGCAGCCCGATCCCGGGACTAGCTGGCACAGATACGCAGTATTTT; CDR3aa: CASSPIPGLAGTDTQYF
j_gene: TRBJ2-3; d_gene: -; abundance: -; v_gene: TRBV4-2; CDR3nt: TGTGCCAGCAGCCAAGAAGTGGCAATTACGCAGTATTTT; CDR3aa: CASSQEVAITQYF
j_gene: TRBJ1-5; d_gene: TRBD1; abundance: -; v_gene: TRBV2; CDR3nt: TGTGCCAGTCGTACAGGGGGCAATCAGCCCCAGCATTTT; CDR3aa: CASRTGGNQPQHF
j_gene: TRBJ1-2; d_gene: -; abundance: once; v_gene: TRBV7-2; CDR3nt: TGTGCCAGCAGCTTATTAGACTATGGCTACACCTTC; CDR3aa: CASSLLDYGYTF
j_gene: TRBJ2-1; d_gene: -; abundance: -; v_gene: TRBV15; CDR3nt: TGTGCCACCTGTCTGGGAGGTCGGGACGAGCAGTTCTTC; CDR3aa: CATCLGGRDEQFF
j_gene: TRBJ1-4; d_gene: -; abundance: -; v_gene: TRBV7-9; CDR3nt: TGTGCCAGCAGCTTAGTAGAACAGGGTCTTGAAAAACTGTTTTTT; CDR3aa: CASSLVEQGLEKLFF
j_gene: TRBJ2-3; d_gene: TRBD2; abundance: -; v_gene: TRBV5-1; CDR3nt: TGCGCCAGCAGCTCGGGACTAGATGGCGGTACGCAGTATTTT; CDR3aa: CASSSGLDGGTQYF
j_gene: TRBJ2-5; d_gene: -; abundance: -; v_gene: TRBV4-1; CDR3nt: TGCGCCAGCAGCCAGCCTACTAGATCTGCGACCCAGTACTTC; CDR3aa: CASSQPTRSATQYF
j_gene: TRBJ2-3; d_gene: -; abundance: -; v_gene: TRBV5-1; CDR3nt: TGCGCCAGCAGCCGGGGGACAGACATTAGCACAGATACGCAGTATTTT; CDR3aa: CASSRGTDISTDTQYF